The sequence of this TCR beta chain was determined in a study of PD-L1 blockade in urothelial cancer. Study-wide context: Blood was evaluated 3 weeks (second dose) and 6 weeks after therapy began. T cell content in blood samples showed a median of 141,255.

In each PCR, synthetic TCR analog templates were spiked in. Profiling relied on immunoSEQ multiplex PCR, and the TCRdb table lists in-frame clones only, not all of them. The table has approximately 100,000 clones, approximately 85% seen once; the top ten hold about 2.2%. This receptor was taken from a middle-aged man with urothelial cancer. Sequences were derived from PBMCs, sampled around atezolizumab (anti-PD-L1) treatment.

CDR3 in DNA: TGTGCCAGCTCACCAGGAGGCAGCCACTACGAGCAGTACTTC. It translates to CASSPGGSHYEQYF. The J gene is TRBJ2-7, the V gene TRBV18; D might be TRBD2 (5 bases). The ends were cut back, 2 bases at V and 3 bases at J, with 11 bases in the middle. CDR3 length: 14 residues. CDR1 is KGHSH, CDR2 LQKENI, per germline.